This entry lists 29 T cell receptor beta chains sequenced from one sample in a study of T cell changes during pregnancy in multiple sclerosis. The assay was immunoSEQ multiplex PCR, and TCRdb's table has in-frame clones only and misses some. The top ten hold about 2.2% of the sample, which has around 63,000 clones, 91% seen once. The sequencing here drew on peripheral blood, taken in the third trimester of pregnancy. All receptors derive from a female donor in good health, enrolled as a control in a pregnancy study.

This clone was seen only once. This sequence joins TRBV10-3 and TRBJ1-2; 8 bases are a match to TRBD1. The V segment lost 4 bases and the J segment 1 base; nucleotides outside the gene matches: 5. The germline CDR1 and CDR2 sequences are ENHRY and SYGVKD. CDR3 length: 15 residues. The CDR3 bases are TGTGCCATCAGTGGTAACAGGGGGAATAACTATGGCTACACCTTC. Its translation is CAISGNRGNNYGYTF.

The gene calls are TRBV19 and TRBJ1-1; no firm D call. Trimming cost V 3 bases and J 4 bases, with 6 bases left between them. The CDR3 spans 12 residues. In germline, CDR1 is LNHDA, CDR2 SQIVND (reference sequence). CDR3 sequence reads: CASSIAGTEAFF. DNA of the CDR3: TGTGCCAGTAGTATTGCCGGCACTGAAGCTTTCTTT. The full variable domain, rest sourced from reference TRBV19 and TRBJ1-1, is DGGITQSPKYLFRKEGQNVTLSCEQNLNHDAMYWYRQDPGQGLRLIYYSQIVNDFQKGDIAEGYSVSREKKESFPLTVTSAQKNPTAFYLCASSIAGTEAFFGQGTRLTVV.

V usage is TRBV6-5 and J usage is TRBJ1-2; no reliable D call. The germline V gene has CDR1 MNHEY and CDR2 SVGAGI. Trimming cost V 8 bases and J 6 bases, with 19 bases left between them. The CDR3 totals 14 residues. Written as DNA, the CDR3 is TGTGCCAGCGCAAAGGCTAGGTGGAGCCATGGCTACACCTTC. Protein sequence: CASAKARWSHGYTF.

This sequence joins TRBV5-1 and TRBJ2-5; maybe TRBD2 (6 bases). The V gene lost 5 bases and the J gene lost 0 bases, with 14 bases spanning the gap. CDR3 size: 15 residues. Germline assignment: CDR1 SGHRS and CDR2 YFSETQ. The CDR3 nucleotides are TGCGCCAGCAGTGGCGGGATTCCGTACCAAGAGACCCAGTACTTC. Translating it yields CASSGGIPYQETQYF. The full variable domain, rest sourced from reference TRBV5-1 and TRBJ2-5, is KAGVTQTPRYLIKTRGQQVTLSCSPISGHRSVSWYQQTPGQGLQFLFEYFSETQRNKGNFPGRFSGRQFSNSRSEMNVSTLELGDSALYLCASSGGIPYQETQYFGPGTRLLVL.

This chain uses TRBV6-5 with TRBJ2-1, with 8 bases identical to TRBD2. Looked up from germline, CDR1 is MNHEY and CDR2 is SVGAGI. The ends lost 2 bases at V and 14 bases at J; junction bases unmatched: 2. The CDR3 runs 11 residues. In DNA, the CDR3 is TGTGCCAGCAGTTACCCGGGGGGGGAGTTCTTC. This sequence encodes CASSYPGGEFF.

V and J are TRBV4-1 and TRBJ1-3, with D possibly being TRBD1 (5 bases). V was clipped by 2 bases and J by 4 bases, with 15 bases between them. Germline CDR1 MGHRA, CDR2 YSYEKL. The CDR3 has 16 amino acids. CDR3 sequence: CASSQPAGQGGNTIYF. In DNA form, the CDR3 reads TGCGCCAGCAGCCAACCCGCAGGGCAAGGGGGAAACACCATATATTTT.

The J gene is TRBJ1-2, the V gene TRBV9; D may be TRBD1 (6 bases). Germline lookup yields CDR1 SGDLS and CDR2 YYNGEE. The length of the CDR3 is 13 residues. The germline V and J ends were trimmed by 5 bases and 6 bases, with 14 bases remaining between them. CDR3: CASSEYRDHGYTF. The CDR3 DNA follows: TGTGCCAGCAGTGAGTACAGGGATCATGGCTACACCTTC. Supplemented by reference TRBV9 and TRBJ1-2, the full variable domain reads DSGVTQTPKHLITATGQRVTLRCSPRSGDLSVYWYQQSLDQGLQFLIQYYNGEERAKGNILERFSAQQFPDLHSELNLSSLELGDSALYFCASSEYRDHGYTFGSGTRLTVV.

This clone appeared a single time. This chain joins TRBV9 and TRBJ2-3; the match to TRBD1 covers 7 bases. This CDR3 region has 15 residues. Germline-derived CDR1 and CDR2 are SGDLS and YYNGEE. The ends lost 0 bases at V and 4 bases at J; junction bases unmatched: 5. DNA for the CDR3: TGTGCCAGCAGCGTAGTTCGCAGGGGGTCAGATACGCAGTATTTT. This encodes CASSVVRRGSDTQYF.

This chain joins TRBV5-6 and TRBJ2-3, with 9 bases identical to TRBD2. With 3 bases clipped from V and 6 bases from J, the junction kept 11 bases outside the gene matches. Germline V gene data show CDR1 as SGHDT and CDR2 as YYEEEE. The CDR3 runs 16 residues. DNA of the CDR3: TGTGCCAGCAGCTCCTTGGCTAGCGGGGCGGTGGATACGCAGTATTTT. Amino acid sequence: CASSSLASGAVDTQYF. The full variable domain, its missing parts supplied by reference TRBV5-6 and TRBJ2-3, is DAGVTQSPTHLIKTRGQQVTLRCSPKSGHDTVSWYQQALGQGPQFIFQYYEEEERQRGNFPDRFSGHQFPNYSSELNVNALLLGDSALYLCASSSLASGAVDTQYFGPGTRLTVL.

A single count supports this clone. The chain employs TRBV7-8 and TRBJ2-5; 10 nucleotides align to TRBD1. The CDR3 is made up of 15 amino acids. The V gene end was trimmed by 1 base and the J gene end by 3 bases; junction bases not matched to a gene: 2. Germline values: CDR1 SGHVS, CDR2 FQNEAQ. Here the CDR3 reads CASSLGDRGEETQYF. The CDR3 DNA reads as TGTGCCAGCAGCTTAGGGGACAGGGGAGAAGAGACCCAGTACTTC.

The rearrangement joins TRBV5-4 to TRBJ2-3, with D tentatively TRBD1 (5 bases). V lost 9 bases, J lost 5 bases, and 7 bases lay in between. The CDR3 spans 10 residues. CDR1 and CDR2 (germline): SGHNT, YYREEE (reference sequence). The CDR3 DNA reads as TGTGCCACCCAGGGAGATACGCAGTATTTT. This translates into CATQGDTQYF.

This chain's CDR3 is CASSLGLGRGRISSGNTIYF. The CDR3 region has the DNA TGTGCCAGCAGCTTAGGTCTAGGCAGGGGGCGGATAAGCTCTGGAAACACCATATATTTT. The chain couples TRBV7-8 to TRBJ1-3; 8 bases fit TRBD1. V shed 1 base and J 0 bases; nucleotides not matched to a gene: 14. Germline assignment: CDR1 SGHVS and CDR2 FQNEAQ. The CDR3 extends over 20 amino acids. The full variable domain, rest sourced from reference TRBV7-8 and TRBJ1-3, is GAGVSQSPRYKVAKRGQDVALRCDPISGHVSLFWYQQALGQGPEFLTYFQNEAQLDKSGLPSDRFFAERPEGSVSTLKIQRTQQEDSAVYLCASSLGLGRGRISSGNTIYFGEGSWLTVV.

The chain combines TRBV6-1 with TRBJ2-7; TRBD2 matches at 10 bases. Germline V gives CDR1 MNHNS, CDR2 SASEGT. The V and J ends lost 7 bases and 2 bases, in that order; junction bases with no gene match: 5. The CDR3 extends over 14 amino acids. The CDR3: CASNQAGGPYEQYF. The DNA of the CDR3 is TGTGCCAGCAATCAAGCGGGAGGGCCCTACGAGCAGTACTTC.

Here the CDR3 reads CASSYGRYTGELFF. CDR3 sequence (DNA): TGTGCCAGCAGTTACGGTCGGTACACCGGGGAGCTGTTTTTT. The genes are TRBV6-6 and TRBJ2-2, with no clear D. The CDR3 contains 14 residues. Germline lookup yields CDR1 MNHNY and CDR2 SVGAGI (reference sequence). V was cut by 2 bases and J by 3 bases, with 7 bases left in between.

This chain links TRBV19 with TRBJ2-3; a weak D match, TRBD2 (5 bases). Germline V gene data show CDR1 as LNHDA and CDR2 as SQIVND (reference sequence). V was pared by 7 bases and J by 4 bases, with 15 bases between. The CDR3 totals 14 residues. The CDR3 DNA follows: TGTGCCAGTAATACGGCTTGGGGAGCAGATACGCAGTATTTT. Translated, it gives CASNTAWGADTQYF.

The chain combines TRBV7-2 with TRBJ2-7; tentative D call: TRBD2 (5 bases). From germline, CDR1 is SGHTA and CDR2 FQGNSA. Trimming removed 6 bases at V and 4 bases at J, with 10 bases between. This CDR3 has 12 residues. The CDR3 protein is CASSPTSYEQYF. DNA for the CDR3: TGTGCCAGCAGTCCTACTAGTTACGAGCAGTACTTC.

The chain is built from TRBV27 and TRBJ2-7; TRBD2 matches at 11 bases. V was pared by 7 bases and J by 6 bases, with 5 bases of the junction left unmatched. The CDR3 has 13 amino acids. Germline CDR1 MNHEY, CDR2 SMNVEV (reference sequence). The CDR3 reads CASMASGRSEQYF. Here the CDR3 DNA reads TGTGCCAGCATGGCTAGCGGGAGGTCCGAGCAGTACTTC.

Regarding this clone: At one boundary the junction diverges from the germline segment, which might be a read error. V and J are TRBV7-9 and TRBJ2-4; the match to TRBD1 covers 8 bases. Looked up from germline, CDR1 is SEHNR and CDR2 is FQNEAQ (reference sequence). This CDR3 comprises 14 residues. The DNA of the CDR3 is TGTGCCAGCAGCGGGGGACAGGATAAAACCATTCAGTACTTC. Translating gives CASSGGQDKTIQYF.

The V call is TRBV11-3, the J call TRBJ2-1; TRBD2 aligns across 13 bases. After removal of 4 bases from V and 7 bases from J, the junction contained 7 bases not matched to a gene. CDR3 length: 16 residues. Per the germline V gene, CDR1 is SGHNT and CDR2 is YENEEA. The DNA of the CDR3 is TGTGCCAGCAGCTCTCGGACTAGCGGGAGTGGGAATGAGCAGTTCTTC. It translates to CASSSRTSGSGNEQFF.

The chain couples TRBV6-5 to TRBJ2-2; the D gene is possibly TRBD1 (6 bases). V gave up 6 bases and J gave up 4 bases, with 15 bases separating them. In germline, CDR1 is MNHEY, CDR2 SVGAGI. The CDR3 spans 15 residues. The CDR3 sequence: CASSQVQGATGELFF. The DNA of the CDR3 is TGTGCCAGCAGCCAGGTACAGGGAGCCACCGGGGAGCTGTTTTTT.

V and J are TRBV27 and TRBJ2-5; 7 bases match TRBD1. The junction had 8 bases not matched to a gene; V was cut back by 3 bases and J by 7 bases. CDR1 and CDR2 (germline): MNHEY, SMNVEV (reference sequence). The CDR3 spans 14 residues. CDR3 residues: CASSFHDRAGTQYF. CDR3 sequence (DNA): TGTGCCAGCAGTTTTCACGACAGGGCGGGGACCCAGTACTTC.

This chain joins TRBV7-9 and TRBJ2-7, with a weak D call TRBD1 (6 bases). Trimming took off 1 base at V and 7 bases at J, with 11 bases between the two ends. Looked up from germline, CDR1 is SEHNR and CDR2 is FQNEAQ (reference sequence). The CDR3 is 13 amino acids. CDR3 loop: CASSLGTGTEQYF. The CDR3 region has the DNA TGTGCCAGCAGCTTAGGTACCGGGACAGAGCAGTACTTC.

V and J are TRBV5-1 and TRBJ2-1; 9 bases are shared with TRBD2. CDR1 SGHRS and CDR2 YFSETQ come from the germline V gene. V was pared by 0 bases and J by 7 bases, with 8 bases of the junction left unmatched. This CDR3 is 16 amino acids long. CDR3 in amino acids: CASSLAGGGEQNEQFF. CDR3 bases: TGCGCCAGCAGCTTGGCCGGCGGGGGGGAACAGAATGAGCAGTTCTTC.

The gene calls are TRBV7-2 and TRBJ2-2, with 9 bases that match TRBD2. Unmatched junction bases numbered 2, after V lost 6 bases and J lost 0 bases. Per the germline V gene, CDR1 is SGHTA and CDR2 is FQGNSA. There are 15 residues in the CDR3. The CDR3 protein is CASRVAGANTGELFF. CDR3 nucleotide sequence: TGTGCCAGCAGGGTAGCGGGGGCGAACACCGGGGAGCTGTTTTTT.

This clone was seen many times. This chain uses TRBV5-6 with TRBJ1-2, with TRBD1 as a possible D gene (6 bases). CDR1 and CDR2 from the germline V gene are SGHDT and YYEEEE. The CDR3 runs 14 residues. Deletions cut 5 bases from V and 4 bases from J, with 15 bases between. The CDR3 loop reads CASRDDRLVYGYTF. The CDR3 nucleotides read TGTGCCAGCAGGGATGACAGGCTAGTCTATGGCTACACCTTC.

The J gene is TRBJ2-3, the V gene TRBV28; weak D call: TRBD2 (5 bases). The CDR3 totals 11 residues. Germline-derived CDR1 and CDR2 are MDHEN and SYDVKM. Trimming shortened V by 10 bases and J by 4 bases, and 9 bases separated the two germline ends. For the CDR3, the DNA is TGTGCCATTTCGCGGGCAGATACGCAGTATTTT. Amino acid sequence: CAISRADTQYF.

The rearrangement uses TRBV6-5 and TRBJ1-1; D is perhaps TRBD1 (6 bases). This CDR3 has 12 amino acids. Germline V gene data show CDR1 as MNHEY and CDR2 as SVGAGI. V was clipped by 5 bases and J by 11 bases, with 15 bases between them. CDR3: CASSNTKGGAFF. DNA of the CDR3: TGTGCCAGCAGTAACACGAAGGGGGGGGCTTTCTTT.

The chain links TRBV5-4 to TRBJ2-2, with 9 bases matching TRBD2. Trimming cost V 1 base and J 1 base; bases outside gene matches: 5. In germline, CDR1 is SGHNT, CDR2 YYREEE (reference sequence). The CDR3 is 17 residues long. CDR3 bases: TGTGCCAGCAGCTTGCTAGCGGGAAGCCAGAACACCGGGGAGCTGTTTTTT. Translation: CASSLLAGSQNTGELFF. The full variable domain, in which reference TRBV5-4 and TRBJ2-2 provide the parts outside the CDR3, is ETGVTQSPTHLIKTRGQQVTLRCSSQSGHNTVSWYQQALGQGPQFIFQYYREEENGRGNFPPRFSGLQFPNYSSELNVNALELDDSALYLCASSLLAGSQNTGELFFGEGSRLTVL.

This clone was seen once. This rearrangement joins TRBV7-3 to TRBJ2-2; tentatively, D is TRBD2 (5 bases). V was pared by 2 bases and J by 6 bases, with 7 bases between. CDR1 and CDR2 (germline): SGHTA, FQGTGA. CDR3 length equals 13 residues. The CDR3 region has the DNA TGTGCCAGCAGCTTAGTTAGCGCCGGGGAGCTGTTTTTT. Translated: CASSLVSAGELFF.